This TCR beta chain was identified during a study of blood T cell repertoires in COVID-19. Repertoires were generated with immunoSEQ multiplex PCR, while TCRdb's copy carries only in-frame clones and drops some. This sample has tens of thousands of clones, with around 80% found just once. This CDR3 comprises 16 residues. Germline loops: CDR1 KGHSH, CDR2 LQKENI. The germline V and J ends were trimmed by 1 base and 0 bases, with 10 bases remaining between them. The chain combines TRBV18 with TRBJ1-3, with unresolved D. The sequence came from a man aged 60-69 years with acute or convalescent COVID-19. Sequencing was done on a sample of peripheral blood. In DNA form, the CDR3 reads TGTGCCAGCTCACCACAACCCGGTGGCTCTGGAAACACCATATATTTT. This codes for CASSPQPGGSGNTIYF.